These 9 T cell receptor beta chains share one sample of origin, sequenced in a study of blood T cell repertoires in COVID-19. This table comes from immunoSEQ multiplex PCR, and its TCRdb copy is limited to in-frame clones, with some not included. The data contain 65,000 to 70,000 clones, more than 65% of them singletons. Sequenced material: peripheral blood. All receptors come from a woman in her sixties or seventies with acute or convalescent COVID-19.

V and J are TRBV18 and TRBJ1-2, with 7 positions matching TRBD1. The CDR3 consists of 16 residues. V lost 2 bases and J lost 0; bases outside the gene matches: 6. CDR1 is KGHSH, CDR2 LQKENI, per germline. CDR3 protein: CASSPTRGEANYGYTF. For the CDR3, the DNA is TGTGCCAGCTCACCAACCAGGGGGGAAGCTAACTATGGCTACACCTTC.

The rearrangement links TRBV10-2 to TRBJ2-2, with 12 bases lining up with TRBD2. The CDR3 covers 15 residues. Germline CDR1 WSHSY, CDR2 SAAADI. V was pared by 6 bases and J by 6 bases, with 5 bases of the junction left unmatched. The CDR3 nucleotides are TGCGCCAGCAGCTACCCTAGCGGGGGGGCCGGGGAGCTGTTTTTT. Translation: CASSYPSGGAGELFF.

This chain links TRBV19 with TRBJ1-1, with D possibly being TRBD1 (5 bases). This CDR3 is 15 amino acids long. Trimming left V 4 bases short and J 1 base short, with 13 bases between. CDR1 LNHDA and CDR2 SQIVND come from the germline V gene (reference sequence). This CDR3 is CASSRVGRGNTEAFF. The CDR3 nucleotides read TGTGCCAGTAGTAGGGTTGGTAGGGGGAACACTGAAGCTTTCTTT.

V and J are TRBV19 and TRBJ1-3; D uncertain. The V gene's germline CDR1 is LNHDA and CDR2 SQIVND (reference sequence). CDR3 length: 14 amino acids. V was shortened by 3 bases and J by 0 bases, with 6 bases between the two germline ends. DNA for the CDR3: TGTGCCAGTAGTATTCTGAGCTCTGGAAACACCATATATTTT. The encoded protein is CASSILSSGNTIYF.

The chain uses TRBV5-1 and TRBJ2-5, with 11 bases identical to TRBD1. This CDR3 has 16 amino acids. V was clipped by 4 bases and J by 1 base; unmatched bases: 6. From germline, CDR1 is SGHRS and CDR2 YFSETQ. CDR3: CASSPGTGGSQETQYF. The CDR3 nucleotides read TGCGCCAGCAGCCCCGGGACAGGGGGTAGCCAAGAGACCCAGTACTTC.

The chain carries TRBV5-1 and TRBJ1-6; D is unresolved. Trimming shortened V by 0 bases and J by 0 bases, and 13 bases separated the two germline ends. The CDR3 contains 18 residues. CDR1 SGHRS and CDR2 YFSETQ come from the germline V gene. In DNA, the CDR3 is TGCGCCAGCAGCTTGGCTATGCGGGCGAGCTCCTATAATTCACCCCTCCACTTT. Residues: CASSLAMRASSYNSPLHF.

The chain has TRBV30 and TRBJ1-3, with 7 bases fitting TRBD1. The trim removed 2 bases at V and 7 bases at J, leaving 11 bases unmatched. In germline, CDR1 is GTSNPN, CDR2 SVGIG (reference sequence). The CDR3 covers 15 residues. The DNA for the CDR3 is TGTGCCTGGAGTACGGGGGACAGCCGAAGGAACACCATATATTTT. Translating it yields CAWSTGDSRRNTIYF.

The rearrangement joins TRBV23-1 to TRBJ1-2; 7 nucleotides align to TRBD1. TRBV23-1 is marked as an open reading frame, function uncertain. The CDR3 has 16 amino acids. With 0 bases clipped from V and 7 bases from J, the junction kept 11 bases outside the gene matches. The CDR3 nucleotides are TGCGCCAGCAGTCAATCGGCGCCAGGGGGTGGGTGTGGCTACACCTTC. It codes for CASSQSAPGGGCGYTF.

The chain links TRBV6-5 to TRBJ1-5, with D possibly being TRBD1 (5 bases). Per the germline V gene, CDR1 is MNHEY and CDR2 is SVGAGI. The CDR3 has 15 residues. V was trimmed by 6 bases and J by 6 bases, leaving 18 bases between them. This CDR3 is CASSKNQGAVQPQHF. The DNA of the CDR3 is TGTGCCAGCAGCAAAAATCAGGGCGCGGTTCAGCCCCAGCATTTT.